Reported below is one T cell receptor (beta chain). This entry comes from a study of blood T cell repertoires in COVID-19. Turning to the study itself: From T cells, B-cell-depleted T cells, or PBMCs came the material, which was cDNA or gDNA.

The germline V gene encodes CDR1 SGHTA and CDR2 FQGTGA. V was shortened by 5 bases and J by 4 bases, with 14 bases between the two germline ends. This CDR3 contains 14 residues. As processed by the authors: The assay estimated nucleated cells by amplifying reference gene primers. Sequenced by immunoSEQ multiplex PCR; TCRdb stores in-frame clones only, minus some. V and J calls and clone size are as listed in that table; D and trimming were resolved from the DNA. The repertoire consists of about 74,000 clones, with under 85% occurring once and the leading ten covering 21%. Sequencing input: peripheral blood. This receptor was taken from a man between 65 and 79 years old with acute or convalescent COVID-19. This chain links TRBV7-3 with TRBJ1-1; weak D call: TRBD1 (5 bases). For the CDR3, the DNA is TGTGCCAGCAGCCGGCAGGGCGGAGTCACTGAAGCTTTCTTT. Its protein product is CASSRQGGVTEAFF.